A selection of T cell receptor beta chains follows, all from one sample in a study of metastatic and nonmetastatic thyroid tumors. From the PCR reads, TCRdb re-called clones with MiXCR. The table includes about 45,000 clones, about 3.3% detected once. Sequenced material: blood. The receptors here all came from a female donor with papillary thyroid cancer or a benign thyroid nodule (not recorded which). Some clones in this sample may be carry-over from other donors' samples. Both conserved end residues are part of each CDR3. Fields, in order: J gene, V gene, clone size, D gene, CDR3 DNA, CDR3 protein. A D gene is named only where the DNA matches it firmly. For some rows the clone size is stated as once, few or many, or as a class when expanded; others skip it.

J gene: TRBJ1-3; V gene: TRBV9; clone size: many; D gene: TRBD1; CDR3 DNA: TGTGCCAGCAGCGTAGGACAGGGATACTCTGGAAACACCATATATTTT; CDR3 protein: CASSVGQGYSGNTIYF
J gene: TRBJ2-1; V gene: TRBV28; clone size: .; D gene: TRBD2; CDR3 DNA: TGTGCCAGCCGGAAAGCGGGGGGCACGGATGAGCAGTTCTTC; CDR3 protein: CASRKAGGTDEQFF
J gene: TRBJ2-1; V gene: TRBV6-4; clone size: many; D gene: .; CDR3 DNA: TGTGCCAGCAACAAGGACCCGAATTACTACAATGAGCAGTTCTTC; CDR3 protein: CASNKDPNYYNEQFF
J gene: TRBJ2-7; V gene: TRBV6-1; clone size: .; D gene: TRBD1; CDR3 DNA: TGTGCCAGCAGGGAACAGGGGACGATCTACGAGCAGTACTTC; CDR3 protein: CASREQGTIYEQYF
J gene: TRBJ2-3; V gene: TRBV11-1; clone size: many; D gene: TRBD2; CDR3 DNA: TGTGCCAGCAGCTCGTCTAGCGGGACAGATACGCAGTATTTT; CDR3 protein: CASSSSSGTDTQYF
J gene: TRBJ2-2; V gene: TRBV7-8; clone size: few; D gene: .; CDR3 DNA: TGTGCCAGCAGCTTTAAGTGGCTATATCCAACCGGGGAGCTGTTTTTT; CDR3 protein: CASSFKWLYPTGELFF
J gene: TRBJ1-6; V gene: TRBV20-1; clone size: .; D gene: TRBD1; CDR3 DNA: TGCAGTGCCCACGGACAGGGAGGGACGAATTCACCCCTCCACTTT; CDR3 protein: CSAHGQGGTNSPLHF
J gene: TRBJ2-1; V gene: TRBV10-1; clone size: many; D gene: .; CDR3 DNA: TGCGCCAGCGCACCTAGGAGGGCCGGTAAGCAGTTCTTC; CDR3 protein: CASAPRRAGKQFF
J gene: TRBJ2-5; V gene: TRBV20-1; clone size: many; D gene: TRBD2; CDR3 DNA: TGCAGTGCTAGAGACCCTGGGGGGGGGACTAGCGGATTCCAAGAGACCCAGTACTTC; CDR3 protein: CSARDPGGGTSGFQETQYF
J gene: TRBJ1-1; V gene: TRBV6-1; clone size: many; D gene: .; CDR3 DNA: TGTGCCAGCAGCTATTACAGGGACGACACTGAAGCTTTCTTT; CDR3 protein: CASSYYRDDTEAFF
J gene: TRBJ2-5; V gene: TRBV6-2/TRBV6-3; clone size: medium-sized; D gene: .; CDR3 DNA: TGTGCCAGCAGTTACTCGACTCGTCGATTCCTACTAGATCACAAAGAGACCCAGTACTTC; CDR3 protein: CASSYSTRRFLLDHKETQYF
J gene: TRBJ1-1; V gene: TRBV9; clone size: few; D gene: .; CDR3 DNA: TGTGCCAGCAGCGTAGTTTCCAAGAGGAACACTGAAGCTTTCTTT; CDR3 protein: CASSVVSKRNTEAFF
J gene: TRBJ1-4; V gene: TRBV4-1; clone size: many; D gene: TRBD1; CDR3 DNA: TGCGCCAGCAGCCAAGATTGGGACAGTAGAGGAAAACTGTTTTTT; CDR3 protein: CASSQDWDSRGKLFF
J gene: TRBJ2-3; V gene: TRBV24-1; clone size: few; D gene: .; CDR3 DNA: TGTGCCACCAGTGGCAGAACGGATACGCAGTATTTT; CDR3 protein: CATSGRTDTQYF
J gene: TRBJ2-7; V gene: TRBV7-9; clone size: .; D gene: TRBD1; CDR3 DNA: TGTGCCAGCAGCTGGACAGGGCCCTACGAGCAGTACTTC; CDR3 protein: CASSWTGPYEQYF
J gene: TRBJ1-1; V gene: TRBV3-1; clone size: few; D gene: .; CDR3 DNA: TGTGCCAGCAGCCAGGGGAGGGGCACTGAAGCTTTCTTT; CDR3 protein: CASSQGRGTEAFF
J gene: TRBJ2-3; V gene: TRBV11-2; clone size: many; D gene: .; CDR3 DNA: TGTGCCAGCAGCTCAGTATTCCAGGGGGGGGACACAGATACGCAGTATTTT; CDR3 protein: CASSSVFQGGDTDTQYF